These 27 T cell receptor beta chains share one sample of origin, sequenced in a study of blood T cell repertoires in COVID-19. Repertoires were generated with immunoSEQ multiplex PCR, while TCRdb's copy carries only in-frame clones and drops some. Counted here are around 150,000 clones, 85% to 90% occurring once; the ten biggest clones make up under 3%. The source material was peripheral blood. Receptors were obtained from a man in his fifties with active COVID-19.

The chain links TRBV4-1 to TRBJ2-5, with TRBD2 matching over 7 bases. Germline V gene data show CDR1 as MGHRA and CDR2 as YSYEKL. The CDR3 is 13 amino acids. V shed 2 bases and J 5 bases; nucleotides not matched to a gene: 2. The CDR3 protein is CASSQLRGETQYF. The CDR3 nucleotides read TGCGCCAGCAGCCAACTGCGGGGGGAGACCCAGTACTTC.

The chain links TRBV18 to TRBJ1-5; 9 bases line up with TRBD1. The CDR3 is 16 amino acids. Trimming at V came to 3 bases and at J to 3 bases, leaving 6 bases not matched to a gene. The germline V gene encodes CDR1 KGHSH and CDR2 LQKENI. The CDR3 spells CASSPPDRGFNQPQHF. The CDR3 DNA is TGTGCCAGCTCACCGCCGGACAGGGGATTCAATCAGCCCCAGCATTTT.

J is TRBJ1-4 and V is TRBV5-8; D is uncertain. V dropped 0 bases and J dropped 4 bases, with 7 bases sitting between them. The CDR3 length is 14 residues. CDR1 is SGHTS, CDR2 YDEGEE, per germline. The CDR3, as DNA: TGTGCCAGCAGCTTGGGGCAGTTTAATGAAAAACTGTTTTTT. Translating it yields CASSLGQFNEKLFF.

The CDR3 loop reads CASSPRVESNQPQHF. The CDR3 bases are TGTGCCAGTAGCCCCCGGGTGGAGAGCAATCAGCCCCAGCATTTT. The chain combines TRBV19 with TRBJ1-5; D gene unclear. CDR1 and CDR2 from the germline V gene are LNHDA and SQIVND (reference sequence). The CDR3 runs to 15 residues. V shed 6 bases and J shed 1 base, with 13 bases lying between them.

This chain links TRBV28 with TRBJ1-4; a weak D match, TRBD1 (5 bases). V was clipped by 5 bases and J by 6 bases, with 22 bases between them. The CDR3 length is 17 residues. Germline assignment: CDR1 MDHEN and CDR2 SYDVKM. CDR3 protein: CASSLYLGAGKDEKLFF. CDR3 sequence (DNA): TGTGCCAGCAGTCTATACCTAGGAGCAGGGAAGGATGAAAAACTGTTTTTT.

This clone was seen a single time. The J gene is TRBJ2-7, the V gene TRBV5-1, with 7 bases that match TRBD1. The CDR3 has 13 residues. The V gene's germline CDR1 is SGHRS and CDR2 YFSETQ. After removal of 3 bases from V and 6 bases from J, the junction contained 6 bases not matched to a gene. In DNA, the CDR3 is TGCGCCAGCAGCTATGGACAGGCGGGCGAGCAGTACTTC. It specifies CASSYGQAGEQYF.

V and J are TRBV12-5 and TRBJ2-1; tentatively, D is TRBD1 (5 bases). Trimming left V 2 bases short and J 16 bases short, with 27 bases between. This CDR3 has 16 residues. In germline, CDR1 is LGHNT, CDR2 FRNRAP. Written as DNA, the CDR3 is TGTGCTAGTGGTTTGTCGACAGTTGCTCCCCCCCCCGGGCGTTTCTTC. It yields the protein CASGLSTVAPPPGRFF.

The V and J genes are TRBV9 and TRBJ2-5; D possibly corresponds to TRBD2 (6 bases). Germline loops: CDR1 SGDLS, CDR2 YYNGEE. V lost 0 bases and J lost 5, with 8 bases in between. There are 13 residues in the CDR3. CDR3 protein: CASSVGLAETQYF. The CDR3 bases are TGTGCCAGCAGCGTAGGTCTAGCGGAGACCCAGTACTTC.

This chain joins TRBV2 and TRBJ1-1; 9 bases map to TRBD1. The CDR3 consists of 14 residues. V lost 8 bases, J lost 11 bases, and 15 bases stayed unmatched. The germline gives CDR1 SNHLY, CDR2 FYNNEI. The CDR3 is CASHLATGQGNAFF. CDR3 DNA sequence: TGTGCCAGCCATCTAGCCACGGGACAGGGTAACGCTTTCTTT. Filled out from reference TRBV2 and TRBJ1-1, the complete variable domain reads EPEVTQTPSHQVTQMGQEVILRCVPISNHLYFYWYRQILGQKVEFLVSFYNNEISEKSEIFDDQFSVERPDGSNFTLKIRSTKLEDSAMYFCASHLATGQGNAFFGQGTRLTVV.

The rearrangement joins TRBV5-1 to TRBJ2-2; 13 bases fit TRBD2. This CDR3 has 19 amino acids. CDR1 and CDR2 from the germline V gene are SGHRS and YFSETQ. V lost 4 bases to trimming and J lost 0 bases; unmatched junction nucleotides: 9. The CDR3 DNA is TGCGCCAGCAGCCCCCGACTAGCGGGGGGATCCGCGAACACCGGGGAGCTGTTTTTT. Translation gives CASSPRLAGGSANTGELFF.

CDR3 DNA: TGTGCCAGCTCCTTGGGGGGAATCTACAATGAGCAGTTCTTC. Translated: CASSLGGIYNEQFF. The rearrangement uses TRBV27 and TRBJ2-1, with a possible D match to TRBD2 (6 bases). V lost 8 bases and J lost 3, with 14 bases in between. This CDR3 comprises 14 residues. The germline CDR1 and CDR2 sequences are MNHEY and SMNVEV (reference sequence).

V and J are TRBV7-3 and TRBJ1-1, with D possibly TRBD1 on 5 matching bases. Trimming pared 4 bases from V and 4 bases from J, leaving 13 bases between. Germline CDR1 and CDR2: SGHTA and FQGTGA. The CDR3 runs to 14 residues. The CDR3 coding sequence is TGTGCCAGCAGCTCCGGCGGGGCCCGCACTGAAGCTTTCTTT. This codes for CASSSGGARTEAFF. Variable domain in full (rest from reference TRBV7-3 and TRBJ1-1): GAGVSQTPSNKVTEKGKYVELRCDPISGHTALYWYRQSLGQGPEFLIYFQGTGAADDSGLPNDRFFAVRPEGSVSTLKIQRTERGDSAVYLCASSSGGARTEAFFGQGTRLTVV.

The chain combines TRBV11-3 with TRBJ1-1; TRBD1 agrees at 10 bases. CDR3 length: 14 amino acids. CDR1 is SGHNT, CDR2 YENEEA, per germline. Unmatched junction bases numbered 4, after V lost 5 bases and J lost 4 bases. The CDR3 coding sequence is TGTGCCAGCAGCGAAAGACAGGGGGCCACTGAAGCTTTCTTT. This gives the protein CASSERQGATEAFF.

The sample holds a few counts of this clone. J is TRBJ2-7 and V is TRBV4-1, with 8 positions matching TRBD1. V lost 0 bases, J lost 4 bases, and 5 bases stayed unmatched. CDR1 and CDR2 from the germline V gene are MGHRA and YSYEKL. The CDR3 loop spans 15 amino acids. The CDR3 DNA reads TGCGCCAGCAGCCAAGATTGGACAGGGTCATACGAGCAGTACTTC. It is translated as CASSQDWTGSYEQYF.

The rearrangement uses TRBV7-9 and TRBJ2-7; 7 nucleotides agree with TRBD1. The CDR3 is made up of 14 amino acids. CDR1 and CDR2 from the germline V gene are SEHNR and FQNEAQ (reference sequence). Trimming at V came to 3 bases and at J to 4 bases, leaving 6 bases not matched to a gene. The CDR3 DNA follows: TGTGCCAGCAGCTTCCGGGACAGCGCATACGAGCAGTACTTC. This gives the protein CASSFRDSAYEQYF.

This chain joins TRBV15 and TRBJ1-1, with 8 bases matching TRBD1. Germline V gene lookup returns CDR1 LNHNV and CDR2 YYDKDF (reference sequence). This CDR3 region has 16 residues. The trim removed 7 bases at V and 0 bases at J, leaving 10 bases unmatched. The CDR3 DNA reads as TGTGCCACCAACCCGACAGGGGACTTCATGAACACTGAAGCTTTCTTT. Translating it yields CATNPTGDFMNTEAFF.

This clone was counted many times. The chain links TRBV3-1 (or the pseudogene TRBV3-2) to TRBJ2-7; 14 nucleotides agree with TRBD2. V lost 1 base and J lost 0; bases outside the gene matches: 11. Germline-derived CDR1 and CDR2 are LGHDT and YNNKEL (reference sequence). The CDR3 covers 20 residues. The CDR3: CASSQVDGTSGGLSSYEQYF. The CDR3 DNA reads as TGTGCCAGCAGCCAAGTGGACGGGACTAGCGGGGGCCTCAGCTCCTACGAGCAGTACTTC.

The V call is TRBV6-1, the J call TRBJ2-2; tentative D call: TRBD2 (6 bases). The germline gives CDR1 MNHNS, CDR2 SASEGT. Between the trimmed V and J ends, which lost 2 bases and 6 bases, there was a span of 25 bases. The CDR3 spans 19 residues. CDR3 sequence (DNA): TGTGCCAGCAGTGAAAGGAGGGTCAGGGAAGGGCCCGTACCCGGGGAGCTGTTTTTT. It is translated as CASSERRVREGPVPGELFF.

The V gene is TRBV5-6, the J gene TRBJ2-1, with 7 positions matching TRBD2. V lost 1 base to trimming and J lost 2 bases; unmatched junction nucleotides: 9. The CDR3 is 17 residues long. Per the germline V gene, CDR1 is SGHDT and CDR2 is YYEEEE. The CDR3 here is CASSLNSGVRTYNEQFF. In DNA form, the CDR3 reads TGTGCCAGCAGCTTGAACAGCGGGGTACGCACCTACAATGAGCAGTTCTTC.

The V call is TRBV6-5, the J call TRBJ1-2, with a possible D match to TRBD1 (5 bases). CDR1 MNHEY and CDR2 SVGAGI come from the germline V gene. V lost 6 bases, J lost 3 bases, and 11 bases lay in between. The CDR3 extends over 13 amino acids. The CDR3 loop is CASSKETDYGYTF. The CDR3 DNA follows: TGTGCCAGCAGCAAGGAGACAGACTATGGCTACACCTTC.

This chain uses TRBV7-9 with TRBJ1-5, with D unresolved. V was clipped by 5 bases and J by 0 bases, with 8 bases between them. This CDR3 has 14 amino acids. Per the germline V gene, CDR1 is SEHNR and CDR2 is FQNEAQ (reference sequence). For the CDR3, the DNA is TGTGCCAGCAGCCCTAATTATAGCAATCAGCCCCAGCATTTT. Its translation is CASSPNYSNQPQHF.

This clone was counted only a few times. The V gene is TRBV19, the J gene TRBJ1-6, with D unresolved. CDR3 length equals 12 residues. Germline V CDR1 and CDR2: LNHDA, SQIVND (reference sequence). Deletions cut 6 bases from V and 8 bases from J, with 8 bases between. This chain's CDR3 is CASRTGDSPLHF. CDR3 in DNA: TGTGCCAGTAGGACCGGAGATTCACCCCTCCACTTT.

V usage is TRBV4-1 and J usage is TRBJ2-7; a possible D gene is TRBD2 (5 bases). V was clipped by 1 base and J by 4 bases, with 14 bases between them. Germline CDR1 is MGHRA and CDR2 is YSYEKL. The CDR3 is made up of 15 amino acids. The CDR3 sequence: CASSQVGVTGYEQYF. The CDR3 nucleotides read TGCGCCAGCAGCCAAGTCGGGGTCACCGGTTACGAGCAGTACTTC.

The chain has TRBV5-4 and TRBJ2-5; 11 nucleotides match TRBD2. The CDR3 covers 17 residues. The V gene's germline CDR1 is SGHNT and CDR2 YYREEE (reference sequence). V was pared by 4 bases and J by 1 base, with 9 bases of the junction left unmatched. CDR3 sequence (DNA): TGTGCCAGCAGCACAACTAGCGGGGGCCTATCCCAAGAGACCCAGTACTTC. It yields the protein CASSTTSGGLSQETQYF.

The chain couples TRBV5-1 to TRBJ2-5; a weak D match, TRBD1 (5 bases). V lost 3 bases to trimming and J lost 7 bases, with 19 bases between them. This CDR3 region has 15 residues. The germline CDR1 and CDR2 sequences are SGHRS and YFSETQ. The CDR3 protein is CASSSDTSKIGTQYF. In DNA, the CDR3 is TGCGCCAGCAGCTCGGACACCTCCAAGATAGGGACCCAGTACTTC.

The chain joins TRBV4-1 to TRBJ1-5; 7 bases agree with TRBD1. V dropped 0 bases and J dropped 3; count of bases not matched to a gene: 5. Germline CDR1 MGHRA, CDR2 YSYEKL. CDR3 length: 16 residues. The CDR3, as DNA: TGCGCCAGCAGCCAAGAACCAGGGGGTAACAATCAGCCCCAGCATTTT. Its translation is CASSQEPGGNNQPQHF.

The sample holds a few counts of this clone. J is TRBJ1-6 and V is TRBV14; TRBD1 aligns across 7 bases. The germline CDR1 and CDR2 sequences are SGHDN and FVKESK. V shed 0 bases, J shed 4 bases, and the junction held 9 bases outside the gene matches. The length of the CDR3 is 18 residues. The chain's CDR3 is CASSQDWGTGEYNSPLHF. CDR3 sequence (DNA): TGTGCCAGCAGCCAAGACTGGGGTACAGGGGAATATAATTCACCCCTCCACTTT.